The rows below give T cell receptor beta chains drawn from one sample of a study of vaccination and CD4 T cells after COVID-19. TCRdb re-called the PCR reads through MiXCR, storing one row per CDR3 protein. The table shows approximately 15,000 distinct CDR3 sequences, with less than 70% occurring only once. What these receptors recognize is not known. Sequenced material: CD4+ T cells from blood, cultured in vitro, taken before SARS-CoV-2 vaccination. The receptor source for this set is a human donor who had recovered from COVID-19. The CDR3 runs from the conserved cysteine through the conserved F or W. D genes are given only for firm matches. The size field is filled for only some rows; it gives once, few, many or a size class.

cdr3_aa	cdr3_nt	d_call	v_call	clone_size	j_call
CSASTSGSSGANVLTF	TGCAGTGCTTCGACTAGCGGTAGCTCTGGGGCCAACGTCCTGACTTTC	TRBD2	TRBV20-1	once	TRBJ2-6
CASSLLRGTEETQYF	TGTGCCAGCAGCCTCCTGAGGGGGACTGAAGAGACCCAGTACTTC	NA	TRBV6-1	NA	TRBJ2-5
CASSLREQETQYF	TGTGCCAGCAGCTTAAGGGAGCAAGAGACCCAGTACTTC	NA	TRBV7-6	NA	TRBJ2-5
CSARGPGGMNTEAFF	TGCAGTGCTAGAGGCCCGGGGGGGATGAACACTGAAGCTTTCTTT	NA	TRBV20-1	few	TRBJ1-1
CASRGGTGPYGYTF	TGTGCCAGCAGGGGCGGGACAGGGCCCTATGGCTACACCTTC	TRBD1	TRBV28	few	TRBJ1-2
CASSRMLAGARETQYF	TGTGCCAGCAGCCGGATGCTAGCGGGAGCCCGGGAGACCCAGTACTTC	TRBD2	TRBV11-2	few	TRBJ2-5
CSATPGLFQETQYF	TGCAGTGCGACCCCGGGACTATTCCAAGAGACCCAGTACTTC	TRBD2	TRBV20-1	NA	TRBJ2-5
CASSSQGSYNSPLHF	TGCGCCAGCAGCTCACAGGGCTCCTATAATTCACCCCTCCACTTT	NA	TRBV5-1	NA	TRBJ1-6
CATSRDNKYSYEQYF	TGTGCCACCAGCAGAGACAATAAATACTCCTACGAGCAGTACTTC	NA	TRBV15	few	TRBJ2-7
CASSPGRVQETQYF	TGTGCCAGCAGCCCAGGGAGAGTCCAAGAGACCCAGTACTTC	NA	TRBV11-3	NA	TRBJ2-5
CSVDRIGQGDQPQHF	TGCAGTGTCGATCGCATCGGACAGGGAGATCAGCCCCAGCATTTT	TRBD1	TRBV20-1	few	TRBJ1-5
CASRLAGADTQYF	TGTGCCAGCCGACTAGCGGGAGCAGATACGCAGTATTTT	TRBD2	TRBV12-3/TRBV12-4	once	TRBJ2-3
CASSLGDSHTGELFF	TGTGCCAGCAGTTTGGGGGACAGCCACACCGGGGAGCTGTTTTTT	TRBD1	TRBV28	NA	TRBJ2-2
CASSHRKGGLAETYNEQFF	TGCGCCAGCAGCCATCGCAAGGGGGGACTAGCGGAGACCTACAATGAGCAGTTCTTC	TRBD2	TRBV4-1	few	TRBJ2-1
CTSSLRVHSGRFGEQFF	TGCACCAGCAGCCTACGCGTTCATAGCGGGAGATTCGGTGAGCAGTTCTTC	NA	TRBV1	NA	TRBJ2-1
CASSQARHRESSYNSPLHF	TGCGCCAGCAGCCAAGCTAGACACCGTGAGAGCTCCTATAATTCACCCCTCCACTTT	NA	TRBV4-3	NA	TRBJ1-6
CASSYTGLAGGNTGELFF	TGTGCCAGCAGTTACACGGGACTAGCGGGAGGTAACACCGGGGAGCTGTTTTTT	TRBD2	TRBV6-2/TRBV6-3	NA	TRBJ2-2
CASSEDRSYEQYF	TGTGCCAGCAGTGAGGACCGGTCCTACGAGCAGTACTTC	NA	TRBV6-2/TRBV6-3	NA	TRBJ2-7
CASSNGPGNIQYF	TGTGCCAGCAGTAACGGTCCTGGAAACATTCAGTACTTC	NA	TRBV6-1	NA	TRBJ2-4
CASSRGGAATDTQYF	TGTGCCAGCAGTAGAGGGGGGGCGGCCACAGATACGCAGTATTTT	NA	TRBV6-1	NA	TRBJ2-3
CASSTTGTRRNEQFF	TGTGCCAGCAGCACCACCGGGACTAGGAGAAATGAGCAGTTCTTC	TRBD2	TRBV28	NA	TRBJ2-1
CASRSPGVRGESYGYTF	TGTGCCAGCAGAAGTCCTGGGGTCAGGGGCGAAAGCTATGGCTACACCTTC	NA	TRBV2	NA	TRBJ1-2
CSARPGGKETQYF	TGCAGTGCTAGACCTGGCGGGAAGGAGACCCAGTACTTC	NA	TRBV20-1	NA	TRBJ2-5
CASSLGRNYGYTF	TGTGCCAGCAGCCTAGGACGGAACTATGGCTACACCTTC	NA	TRBV7-8	once	TRBJ1-2
CASSKAPPTSVLPPSYEQYF	TGTGCCAGCAGCAAAGCACCACCGACTAGCGTCCTACCTCCCTCCTACGAGCAGTACTTC	NA	TRBV21-1	once	TRBJ2-7
CSAMRGAGSTDTQYF	TGCAGCGCTATGCGGGGAGCAGGATCCACAGATACGCAGTATTTT	NA	TRBV20-1	few	TRBJ2-3
CASSKGPQHF	TGTGCCAGCAGCAAAGGCCCCCAGCATTTT	NA	TRBV21-1	NA	TRBJ1-5
CASSWKGANSPLHF	TGTGCCAGCAGTTGGAAGGGGGCAAATTCACCCCTCCACTTT	TRBD1	TRBV12-3/TRBV12-4	NA	TRBJ1-6
CASSSTGQGVNQPQHF	TGTGCCAGTAGTTCCACGGGGCAGGGCGTCAATCAGCCCCAGCATTTT	NA	TRBV19	few	TRBJ1-5
CAWSTGFVTDTQYF	TGTGCCTGGAGTACAGGGTTTGTAACAGATACGCAGTATTTT	NA	TRBV30	NA	TRBJ2-3
CASSGLAGGYIGELFF	TGTGCCAGTTCAGGACTAGCGGGAGGGTATATCGGGGAGCTGTTTTTT	TRBD2	TRBV6-1	few	TRBJ2-2
CASSSVRGYSPLHF	TGTGCCAGCAGCTCAGTCAGGGGATATTCACCCCTCCACTTT	NA	TRBV7-9	NA	TRBJ1-6
CASSPLADTDTQYF	TGTGCCAGCTCACCACTTGCGGACACAGATACGCAGTATTTT	NA	TRBV18	NA	TRBJ2-3
CASSLRETQYF	TGTGCCAGCAGCTTGAGGGAGACCCAGTACTTC	NA	TRBV5-4	few	TRBJ2-5
CSATVGSETQYF	TGCAGTGCTACAGTCGGTAGCGAAACTCAGTACTTC	NA	TRBV20-1	few	TRBJ2-4
CSAREGAGITDTQYF	TGCAGTGCTAGAGAGGGAGCGGGGATCACAGATACGCAGTATTTT	TRBD2	TRBV20-1	once	TRBJ2-3
CATSSPGQGAWGYTF	TGTGCCACCAGCAGTCCCGGACAGGGGGCTTGGGGCTACACCTTC	TRBD1	TRBV15	NA	TRBJ1-2